This T cell receptor (beta chain) is drawn from a study of blood T cell repertoires in COVID-19. Study in general: PBMCs, B-cell-depleted T cells, or T cells provided the cDNA or gDNA that made up the material.

This CDR3 has 13 residues. V shed 3 bases, J shed 5 bases, and the junction held 3 bases outside the gene matches. Germline CDR1 reads SGDLS; CDR2 reads YYNGEE. In the original analysis: Amplification of reference gene primers provided the estimated nucleated cell counts. Profiled with immunoSEQ multiplex PCR; TCRdb holds only in-frame clones, not every one. That table is the source of V, J and clone size, and D and trimming were worked out from the DNA. This table holds about 340,000 clones, 86% found once. Participants were aged 18 to 89 years, lived in 20 to 30 US areas, and enrolled virtually. Cohorts were determined from participant-reported clinical history.

The chain combines TRBV9 with TRBJ1-1; 8 bases agree with TRBD1. Sequencing was performed on PBMCs or T cells enriched from blood (not recorded which). This TCR was sampled from a woman between 40 and 55 years old with acute COVID-19. CDR3 nucleotides: TGTGCCAGCAGCGCCCAGGGGGCTACTGAAGCTTTCTTT. It is translated as CASSAQGATEAFF.